The present T cell receptor (beta chain) was sequenced within a study of T-cell memory formation after mild COVID-19. TCRdb called the 5' RACE reads again in MiXCR, with one record for every CDR3 protein. The sample has more than 70,000 distinct CDR3 sequences; around 14% are singletons. Germline loops: CDR1 SGHRS, CDR2 YFSETQ. Trimming cost V 4 bases and J 3 bases, with 11 bases left between them. This CDR3 has 15 amino acids. This clonotype was found a few times. This clonotype was sampled from an adult woman who had mild COVID-19 (a few samples of this study predate the infection). Cell type and time point are not known. J is TRBJ2-6 and V is TRBV5-1; D might be TRBD1 (6 bases). The specimen was PBMCs or a T cell subset sorted from them (not recorded which). The CDR3 here is CASSPWDNGANVLTF. CDR3 DNA: TGCGCCAGCAGCCCCTGGGACAATGGGGCCAACGTCCTGACTTTC.